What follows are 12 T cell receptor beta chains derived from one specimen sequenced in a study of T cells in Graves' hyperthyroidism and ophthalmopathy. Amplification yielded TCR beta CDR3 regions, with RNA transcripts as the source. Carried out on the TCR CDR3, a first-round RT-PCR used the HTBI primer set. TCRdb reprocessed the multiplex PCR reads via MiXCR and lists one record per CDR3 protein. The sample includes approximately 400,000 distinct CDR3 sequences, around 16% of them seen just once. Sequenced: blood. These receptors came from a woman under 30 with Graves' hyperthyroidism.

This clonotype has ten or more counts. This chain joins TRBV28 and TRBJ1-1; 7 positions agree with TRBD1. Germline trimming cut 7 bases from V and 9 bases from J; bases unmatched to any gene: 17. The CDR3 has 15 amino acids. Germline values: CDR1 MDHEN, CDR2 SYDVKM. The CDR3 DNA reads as TGTGCCAGCACTCCACACGACAGGGATCTATCCAAAGCTTTCTTT. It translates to CASTPHDRDLSKAFF.

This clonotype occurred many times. This CDR3 is CASSEGQGETNVLTF. CDR3 sequence (DNA): TGTGCCAGCAGCGAAGGACAGGGGGAGACCAACGTCCTGACTTTC. The chain couples TRBV5-5 to TRBJ2-6, with 10 positions matching TRBD1. The CDR3 is made up of 15 amino acids. CDR1 and CDR2 from the germline V gene are SGHKS and YYEKEE (reference sequence). J was trimmed by 8 bases and V by 4 bases; bases with no gene match: 6.

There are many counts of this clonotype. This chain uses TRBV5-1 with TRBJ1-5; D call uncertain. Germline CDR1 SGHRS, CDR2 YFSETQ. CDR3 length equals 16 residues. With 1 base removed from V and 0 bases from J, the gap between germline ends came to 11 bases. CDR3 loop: CASSLSGSYSNQPQHF. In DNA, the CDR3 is TGCGCCAGCAGCTTGTCAGGCAGTTATAGCAATCAGCCCCAGCATTTT.

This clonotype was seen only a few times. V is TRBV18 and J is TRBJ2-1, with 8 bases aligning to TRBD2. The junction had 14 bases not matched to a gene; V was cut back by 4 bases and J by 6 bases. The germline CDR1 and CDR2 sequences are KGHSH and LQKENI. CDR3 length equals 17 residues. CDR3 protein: CASSLTTPGGAFNEQFF. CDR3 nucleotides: TGTGCCAGCTCACTCACGACGCCGGGGGGGGCCTTCAATGAGCAGTTCTTC.

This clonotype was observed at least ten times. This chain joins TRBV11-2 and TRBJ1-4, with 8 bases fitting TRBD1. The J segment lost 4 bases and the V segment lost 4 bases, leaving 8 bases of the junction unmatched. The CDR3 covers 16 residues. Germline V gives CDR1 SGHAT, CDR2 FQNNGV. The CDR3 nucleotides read TGTGCCAGCAGCTCGCCCGCAGGGGGCCTTAATGAAAAACTGTTTTTT. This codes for CASSSPAGGLNEKLFF.

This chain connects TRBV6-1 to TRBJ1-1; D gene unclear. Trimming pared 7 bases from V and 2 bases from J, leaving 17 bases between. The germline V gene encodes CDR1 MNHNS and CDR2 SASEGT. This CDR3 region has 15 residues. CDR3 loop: CASTRRGASNTEAFF. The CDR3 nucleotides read TGTGCCAGCACCCGACGGGGAGCTAGCAACACTGAAGCTTTCTTT.

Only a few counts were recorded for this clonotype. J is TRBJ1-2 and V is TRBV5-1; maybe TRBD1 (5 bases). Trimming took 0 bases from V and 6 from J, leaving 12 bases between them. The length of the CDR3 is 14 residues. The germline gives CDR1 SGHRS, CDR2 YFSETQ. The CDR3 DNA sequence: TGCGCCAGCAGCTTGGCTGGGCCGGGGGATGGCTACACCTTC. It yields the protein CASSLAGPGDGYTF.

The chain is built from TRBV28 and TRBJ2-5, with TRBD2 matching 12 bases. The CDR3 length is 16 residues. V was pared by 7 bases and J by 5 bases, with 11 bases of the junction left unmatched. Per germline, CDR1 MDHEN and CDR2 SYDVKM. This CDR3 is CASNPSGRALGETQYF. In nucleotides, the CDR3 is TGTGCCAGCAACCCTAGCGGGAGGGCCCTCGGGGAGACCCAGTACTTC.

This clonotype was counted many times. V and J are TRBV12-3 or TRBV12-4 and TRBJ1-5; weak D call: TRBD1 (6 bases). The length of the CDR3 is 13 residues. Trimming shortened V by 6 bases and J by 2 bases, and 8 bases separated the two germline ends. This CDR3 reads CASRHRGNQPQHF. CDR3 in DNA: TGTGCCAGCAGACACAGGGGCAATCAGCCCCAGCATTTT.

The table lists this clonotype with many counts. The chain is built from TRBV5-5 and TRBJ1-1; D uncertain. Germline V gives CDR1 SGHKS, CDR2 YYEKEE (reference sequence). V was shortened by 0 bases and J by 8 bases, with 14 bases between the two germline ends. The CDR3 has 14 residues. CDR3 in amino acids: CASSLGPGVGEAFF. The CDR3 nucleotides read TGTGCCAGCAGCTTGGGACCCGGGGTTGGGGAAGCTTTCTTT.

CDR3 sequence (DNA): TGTGCCATCAGTGCGGAACAGGGTGTGGGAGATACGCAGTATTTT. This gives the protein CAISAEQGVGDTQYF. The chain uses TRBV10-3 and TRBJ2-3; D might be TRBD1 (6 bases). V lost 4 bases and J 5 bases, leaving 16 bases between the germline ends. CDR3 length: 15 residues. Germline CDR1 and CDR2: ENHRY and SYGVKD.

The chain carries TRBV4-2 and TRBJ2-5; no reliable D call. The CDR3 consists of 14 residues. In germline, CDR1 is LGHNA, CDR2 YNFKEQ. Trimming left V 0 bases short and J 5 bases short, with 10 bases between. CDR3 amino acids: CASSQDWAGETQYF. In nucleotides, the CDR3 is TGTGCCAGCAGCCAAGATTGGGCCGGGGAGACCCAGTACTTC.